The TCR beta chain described here comes from a study of blood T cell repertoires in COVID-19. This clone was counted only a few times. Per germline, CDR1 GTSNPN and CDR2 SVGIG (reference sequence). This CDR3 has 13 residues. V gave up 3 bases and J gave up 8 bases, with 16 bases separating them. Authors' methods: Amplification of reference gene primers provided the estimated nucleated cell counts. Using immunoSEQ multiplex PCR, the repertoire was profiled, and TCRdb retains in-frame clones only, with some absent. The V and J calls and the clone size are those of that table, but D and trimming were determined from the DNA. The sample has some 75,000 clones; about 89% are singletons.

The specimen sequenced was peripheral blood. J is TRBJ1-1 and V is TRBV30; D perhaps matches TRBD1 (5 bases). The TCR comes from a man aged 55 to 70 with acute or convalescent COVID-19. The CDR3 loop reads CAWSKTVTGEAFF. DNA of the CDR3: TGTGCCTGGAGCAAGACAGTCACAGGCGAAGCTTTCTTT.